The next 20 T cell receptor beta chains were all read from a single sample in a study of monozygotic twins with inflammatory bowel disease. Using the 5' RACE reads, TCRdb records one entry per CDR3 protein without DNA. The sample holds 120,000 to 150,000 distinct CDR3 sequences. Sequenced input: blood. These receptors all come from a human donor with ulcerative colitis or Crohn's disease, or a healthy co-twin of an affected twin (not recorded which).

CDR3: CASGTSGGQATQYF. This chain connects TRBV19 to TRBJ2-3; TCRdb calls TRBD2, which cannot be checked without DNA. Germline assignment: CDR1 LNHDA and CDR2 SQIVND (reference sequence). This CDR3 comprises 14 residues.

The gene calls are TRBV6-6 and TRBJ2-7; with no DNA, the TCRdb D assignment of TRBD1 cannot be verified. CDR3 length: 13 amino acids. The germline V gene encodes CDR1 MNHNY and CDR2 SVGAGI (reference sequence). The CDR3 reads CASSSQGAVEQYF.

V gene TRBV5-5 combines with J gene TRBJ2-1. The CDR3 contains 16 residues. CDR1 and CDR2 from the germline V gene are SGHKS and YYEKEE (reference sequence). The CDR3: CASSLRVRQFYNEQFF.

The chain is built from TRBV5-1 and TRBJ2-7. Germline values: CDR1 SGHRS, CDR2 YFSETQ. The CDR3 covers 13 residues. This chain's CDR3 is CASSVRGSYEQYF.

The V gene is TRBV6-5, the J gene TRBJ2-5; absent DNA, TCRdb's TRBD1 call cannot be checked. This CDR3 has 15 residues. Per germline, CDR1 MNHEY and CDR2 SVGAGI. The CDR3 loop is CASSYLGQPVETQYF.

V gene TRBV19 combines with J gene TRBJ1-2. The CDR3 contains 12 residues. Germline V gene data show CDR1 as LNHDA and CDR2 as SQIVND (reference sequence). This CDR3 reads CASRQGLYGYTF.

V gene TRBV7-3 combines with J gene TRBJ1-3. This CDR3 has 14 amino acids. Germline values: CDR1 SGHTA, CDR2 FQGTGA. The CDR3 sequence: CAGSLTASGNTIYF.

The J gene is TRBJ2-4, the V gene TRBV4-1; TCRdb reports TRBD1, a call that lacks DNA to check it against. Germline CDR1 is MGHRA and CDR2 is YSYEKL. The CDR3 spans 15 residues. The CDR3 protein is CASSQEGTSKNIQYF.

This chain uses TRBV5-1 with TRBJ1-4; the D call from TCRdb, TRBD1, cannot be confirmed without DNA. The CDR3 runs 14 residues. Germline CDR1 reads SGHRS; CDR2 reads YFSETQ. CDR3 region: CASSRDRGDEKLFF. Supplemented by reference TRBV5-1 and TRBJ1-4, the full variable domain reads KAGVTQTPRYLIKTRGQQVTLSCSPISGHRSVSWYQQTPGQGLQFLFEYFSETQRNKGNFPGRFSGRQFSNSRSEMNVSTLELGDSALYLCASSRDRGDEKLFFGSGTQLSVL.

V and J are TRBV7-8 and TRBJ1-3; TCRdb outputs TRBD1, but without DNA this stays unchecked. Germline-derived CDR1 and CDR2 are SGHVS and FQNEAQ. The CDR3 spans 14 residues. The CDR3 loop is CASSPDRAGNTIYF.

J is TRBJ2-1 and V is TRBV9; TCRdb proposes TRBD1, but this gene call is untestable without DNA. Per the germline V gene, CDR1 is SGDLS and CDR2 is YYNGEE. The CDR3 spans 15 residues. This CDR3 is CASSPGAPSYNEQFF.

The V gene is TRBV7-2, the J gene TRBJ1-1. CDR3 length: 15 residues. The germline V gene has CDR1 SGHTA and CDR2 FQGNSA. This CDR3 reads CASSPSRIGDTEAFF.

V and J are TRBV20-1 and TRBJ2-3; TCRdb lists TRBD1, though no DNA is available to test this call. The germline CDR1 and CDR2 sequences are DFQATT and SNEGSKA (reference sequence). CDR3 length equals 15 residues. CDR3 loop: CSARDHQGPTDTQYF.

The chain couples TRBV6-5 to TRBJ2-2; TCRdb's D gene call, TRBD2, goes unchecked for lack of DNA. CDR1 and CDR2 from the germline V gene are MNHEY and SVGAGI. CDR3 length equals 18 residues. CDR3 in amino acids: CASSYYPGLAGNTGELFF.

This chain joins TRBV20-1 and TRBJ2-5; TCRdb designates TRBD2, a call that cannot be tested without DNA. This CDR3 is 15 amino acids long. Germline loops: CDR1 DFQATT, CDR2 SNEGSKA (reference sequence). The CDR3 protein is CSAREEDYPQETQYF.

The V call is TRBV7-9, the J call TRBJ2-1. The CDR3 loop spans 15 amino acids. The germline gives CDR1 SEHNR, CDR2 FQNEAQ (reference sequence). The CDR3 sequence: CASRIGGSSYNEQFF. Combining the CDR3 with reference TRBV7-9 and TRBJ2-1 gives the whole variable domain DTGVSQNPRHKITKRGQNVTFRCDPISEHNRLYWYRQTLGQGPEFLTYFQNEAQLEKSRLLSDRFSAERPKGSFSTLEIQRTEQGDSAMYLCASRIGGSSYNEQFFGPGTRLTVL.

The V call is TRBV5-1, the J call TRBJ2-1. This CDR3 has 16 amino acids. Looked up from germline, CDR1 is SGHRS and CDR2 is YFSETQ. The CDR3 spells CASSLSPESSYNEQFF. Full variable domain (missing parts from reference TRBV5-1 and TRBJ2-1): KAGVTQTPRYLIKTRGQQVTLSCSPISGHRSVSWYQQTPGQGLQFLFEYFSETQRNKGNFPGRFSGRQFSNSRSEMNVSTLELGDSALYLCASSLSPESSYNEQFFGPGTRLTVL.

The chain employs TRBV6-5 and TRBJ2-7; absent DNA, TCRdb's TRBD1 call cannot be checked. CDR1 is MNHEY, CDR2 SVGAGI, per germline. CDR3 length equals 13 residues. CDR3: CASSYRGGYEQYF.

J is TRBJ2-1 and V is TRBV3-1. The CDR3 has 11 amino acids. The germline CDR1 and CDR2 sequences are LGHDT and YNNKEL (reference sequence). The CDR3 loop is CASSVADEQFF.

The chain has TRBV7-9 and TRBJ1-1. The germline gives CDR1 SEHNR, CDR2 FQNEAQ (reference sequence). The CDR3 is made up of 14 amino acids. CDR3 in amino acids: CASSSGGGEVKAFF. Full variable domain (rest looked up from reference TRBV7-9 and TRBJ1-1): DTGVSQNPRHKITKRGQNVTFRCDPISEHNRLYWYRQTLGQGPEFLTYFQNEAQLEKSRLLSDRFSAERPKGSFSTLEIQRTEQGDSAMYLCASSSGGGEVKAFFGQGTRLTVV.